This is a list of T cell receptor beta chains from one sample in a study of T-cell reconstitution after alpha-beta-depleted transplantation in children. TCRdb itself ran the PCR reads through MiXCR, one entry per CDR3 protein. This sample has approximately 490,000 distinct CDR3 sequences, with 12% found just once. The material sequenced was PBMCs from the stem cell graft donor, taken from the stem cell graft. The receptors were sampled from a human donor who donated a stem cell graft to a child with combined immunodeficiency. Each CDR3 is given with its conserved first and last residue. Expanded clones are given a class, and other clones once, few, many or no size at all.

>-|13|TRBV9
CASSVAHTDTQYF
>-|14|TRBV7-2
CASSLWDRYYEQYF
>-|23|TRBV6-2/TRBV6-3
CASSYLTPFPGHPPRDYNSPLHF
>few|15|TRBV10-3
CAISEGQASNQPQHF
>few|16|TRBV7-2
CASSPGGQGPTDTQYF
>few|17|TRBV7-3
CASSLGSSGSGPDTQYF
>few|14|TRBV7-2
CASSLVPRSHEQFF
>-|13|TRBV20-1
CSAAGSVQETQYF
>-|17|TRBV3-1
CASSQEGGRSSYNEQFF
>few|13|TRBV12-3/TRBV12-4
CASTVGGVGELFF
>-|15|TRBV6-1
CASSPLSNSIDEQFF
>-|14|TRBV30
CAWSGTSGVTPQFF
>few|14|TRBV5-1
CASSPPRGVDTQYF
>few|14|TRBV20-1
CSARRITNTGELFF
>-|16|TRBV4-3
CVSSQEASSYTGELFF
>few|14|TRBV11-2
CASTAGQGAYEQYF
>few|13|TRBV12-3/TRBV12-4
CASSWAEGNTIYF
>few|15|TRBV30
CAWTRDSDMNTEAFF
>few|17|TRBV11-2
CASSLGGLAVAKNIQYF
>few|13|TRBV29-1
CSVVTLGGTEAFF
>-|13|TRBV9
CASSAGTKNIQYF
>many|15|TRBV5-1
CASSARAGTYNEQFF
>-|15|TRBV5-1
CASSLNLGGNTEAFF
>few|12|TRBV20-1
CSATDGNQPQHF
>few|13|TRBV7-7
CASSLALPDTQYF
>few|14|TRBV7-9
CASSLVGRRNTIYF
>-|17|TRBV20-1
CSASPPPGLGFQETQYF
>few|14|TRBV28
CATGSLAGGQEQFF
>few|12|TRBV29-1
CSGGRAFNEQFF
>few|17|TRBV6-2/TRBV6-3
CASSSFRLAGVDNEQFF
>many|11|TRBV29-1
CSVGEGNEQFF